This T cell receptor beta chain was documented in a study of T cell repertoires in cytomegalovirus infection. Looking at the study overall: Epitope selection comprised recently identified HLA-C-restricted CMV epitopes and well-studied HLA-B-restricted CMV epitopes. Public TCR beta signatures indicated both CMV infection and matching HLA type. Study-wide results and caveats: Public TCR beta family frequency separated CMV-and-HLA carriers, including in an independent cohort. HLA-C-restricted CMV clonotypes gave the most frequent clonotype in two of eight donors.

The table lists this clonotype with a few counts. Its antigen is unknown. MiXCR, applied by TCRdb to the reads, yields one record per CDR3 protein. The sample holds more than 65,000 distinct CDR3 sequences, approximately 43% seen once. The specimen was CD8+ T cells from cultured PBMCs, collected from culture after CMV antigen stimulation. The clonotype originates from a human donor in good health (CMV status not recorded). Some clones in this sample may be carry-over from other donors' samples.

The CDR3 sequence: CASSPEGLANEQFF. In nucleotides, the CDR3 is TGTGCCAGCAGCCCCGAGGGACTAGCTAATGAGCAGTTCTTC. V is TRBV7-3 and J is TRBJ2-1, with 9 nucleotides matching TRBD2. The ends lost 5 bases at V and 7 bases at J; junction bases unmatched: 6. The CDR3 is 14 residues long. Germline V gene sequence: CDR1 SGHTA, CDR2 FQGTGA.